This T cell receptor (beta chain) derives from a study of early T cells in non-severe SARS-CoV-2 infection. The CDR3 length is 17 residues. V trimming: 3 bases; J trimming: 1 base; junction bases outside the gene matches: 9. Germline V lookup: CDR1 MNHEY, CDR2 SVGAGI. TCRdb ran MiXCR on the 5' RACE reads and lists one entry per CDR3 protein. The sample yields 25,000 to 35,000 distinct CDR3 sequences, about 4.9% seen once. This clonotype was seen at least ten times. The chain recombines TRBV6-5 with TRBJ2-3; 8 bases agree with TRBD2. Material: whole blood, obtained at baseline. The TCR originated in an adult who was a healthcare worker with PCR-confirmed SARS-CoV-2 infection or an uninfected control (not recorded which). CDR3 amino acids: CASSYTGQAGGTDTQYF. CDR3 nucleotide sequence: TGTGCCAGCAGTTATACTGGTCAAGCGGGGGGCACAGATACGCAGTATTTT.